A single sample gave rise to the 18 T cell receptor beta chains below, sequenced in a study of memory CD4+ T cells and cytomegalovirus serostatus. Single viable CD3+CD4+CD8-CD45RO+ cells were sorted as the memory CD4+ T cells. Libraries were prepared by immunoSEQ multiplex PCR; TCRdb keeps only in-frame clonotypes and omits some of them. The sample records 75,000 to 90,000 clones, 65% to 85% being singletons. The sample comprised memory CD4+ T cells from blood. These receptors were obtained from an adult in good health and CMV-seronegative.

The sample holds a few counts of this clone. This sequence joins TRBV18 and TRBJ1-2; D not certain. The germline V gene has CDR1 KGHSH and CDR2 LQKENI. The CDR3 length is 16 residues. The V end lost 6 bases, the J end lost 8 bases, and 25 bases lay between the germline ends. In DNA, the CDR3 is TGTGCCAGCTCCCACACACGGGAGGGATCATCTGGCGGCTACACCTTC. Protein product: CASSHTREGSSGGYTF.

The chain joins TRBV4-2 to TRBJ2-7, with TRBD1 identical over 8 bases. V shed 1 base, J shed 1 base, and the junction held 12 bases outside the gene matches. This CDR3 comprises 18 residues. Germline CDR1 is LGHNA and CDR2 is YNFKEQ. The DNA for the CDR3 is TGTGCCAGCAGCCAAGTTAACTTACGGGACAGGTTATCCTACGAGCAGTACTTC. Translated: CASSQVNLRDRLSYEQYF.

This clone was found a few times. This sequence joins TRBV12-5 and TRBJ1-1; D ambiguous. The CDR3 loop spans 12 amino acids. CDR1 and CDR2 from the germline V gene are LGHNT and FRNRAP. Trimming removed 2 bases at V and 6 bases at J, with 7 bases between. CDR3 protein: CASGLSISEAFF. In nucleotides, the CDR3 is TGTGCTAGTGGTTTGTCAATCTCTGAAGCTTTCTTT.

The chain employs TRBV9 and TRBJ1-4, with D unclear. Germline CDR1 SGDLS, CDR2 YYNGEE. The V end was cut by 1 base, the J end by 4 bases, with 14 bases between. The length of the CDR3 is 16 residues. This CDR3 reads CASSVSASGLNEKLFF. In DNA form, the CDR3 reads TGTGCCAGCAGCGTATCGGCCTCCGGACTTAATGAAAAACTGTTTTTT.

The chain recombines TRBV12-5 with TRBJ2-1; no firm D call. Germline CDR1 is LGHNT and CDR2 is FRNRAP. CDR3 size: 15 residues. The ends were cut back, 1 base at V and 0 bases at J, with 7 bases in the middle. In DNA form, the CDR3 reads TGTGCTAGTGGTTTGGGCATGGACTCCTACAATGAGCAGTTCTTC. Protein sequence: CASGLGMDSYNEQFF.

V and J are TRBV11-3 and TRBJ1-1; 7 bases agree with TRBD1. The trim removed 5 bases at V and 11 bases at J, leaving 8 bases unmatched. Germline CDR1 reads SGHNT; CDR2 reads YENEEA. The CDR3 runs to 12 residues. CDR3 DNA sequence: TGTGCCAGCAGCGCGACAGGGAGAGGGGCTTTCTTT. The encoded protein is CASSATGRGAFF.

Many counts were recorded for this clone. The gene calls are TRBV6-6 and TRBJ2-7; possible D gene TRBD2, 6 bases. Trimming removed 6 bases from V and 2 bases from J, with 17 bases in between. CDR3 size: 15 residues. CDR1 is MNHNY and CDR2 is SVGAGI in the germline V gene (reference sequence). The CDR3, as DNA: TGTGCCAGCAGATATTTCCCCTCGGGGGCCTACGAGCAGTACTTC. The encoded protein is CASRYFPSGAYEQYF.

This clone occurred a few times. This chain connects TRBV27 to TRBJ1-2; perhaps TRBD1 as D (5 bases). Trimming left V 3 bases short and J 8 bases short, with 16 bases between. CDR1 and CDR2 from the germline V gene are MNHEY and SMNVEV (reference sequence). The CDR3 length is 14 residues. The CDR3 here is CASSFTGRPGGYTF. CDR3 nucleotides: TGTGCCAGCAGTTTTACGGGACGGCCCGGGGGCTACACCTTC.

The J gene is TRBJ1-4, the V gene TRBV4-2; maybe TRBD1 (5 bases). Germline lookup yields CDR1 LGHNA and CDR2 YNFKEQ. The V end was cut by 0 bases, the J end by 7 bases, with 15 bases between. The CDR3 is 16 amino acids. CDR3 coding DNA: TGTGCCAGCAGCCAAGACCCAGGGATTTCCGGTGAAAAACTGTTTTTT. Its protein product is CASSQDPGISGEKLFF.

The chain has TRBV18 and TRBJ1-1, with 7 bases matching TRBD1. The CDR3 covers 17 residues. Germline V gene sequence: CDR1 KGHSH, CDR2 LQKENI. J gave up 4 bases and V 3 bases, and 14 bases lay outside the gene matches. The CDR3 DNA sequence: TGTGCCAGCTCACCCCTTGGTTTCCCTTCAGGGGGCACTGAAGCTTTCTTT. It is translated as CASSPLGFPSGGTEAFF.

The chain has TRBV7-2 and TRBJ2-5, with 7 bases matching TRBD1. The CDR3 contains 13 residues. After removal of 7 bases from V and 1 base from J, the junction contained 3 bases not matched to a gene. The V gene's germline CDR1 is SGHTA and CDR2 FQGNSA. The CDR3 here is CASNRGVQETQYF. The DNA of the CDR3 is TGTGCCAGCAACAGGGGAGTCCAAGAGACCCAGTACTTC.

V gene TRBV5-5 combines with J gene TRBJ1-1; D is unresolved. CDR1 and CDR2 from the germline V gene are SGHKS and YYEKEE (reference sequence). V shed 0 bases and J shed 1 base, with 10 bases lying between them. This CDR3 spans 15 amino acids. CDR3 sequence: CASSLAGVANTEAFF. CDR3 coding DNA: TGTGCCAGCAGCTTGGCCGGTGTGGCGAACACTGAAGCTTTCTTT.

This clone was counted ten times or more. This chain connects TRBV7-2 to TRBJ2-1; D remains ambiguous. The CDR3 runs 12 residues. Germline-derived CDR1 and CDR2 are SGHTA and FQGNSA. V was trimmed by 0 bases and J by 8 bases, leaving 5 bases between them. The CDR3 reads CASSLASHEQFF. CDR3 nucleotide sequence: TGTGCCAGCAGCTTAGCTAGCCATGAGCAGTTCTTC. The full variable domain, rest sourced from reference TRBV7-2 and TRBJ2-1, is GAGVSQSPSNKVTEKGKDVELRCDPISGHTALYWYRQSLGQGLEFLIYFQGNSAPDKSGLPSDRFSAERTGGSVSTLTIQRTQQEDSAVYLCASSLASHEQFFGPGTRLTVL.

V and J are TRBV11-2 and TRBJ2-3; 9 bases fit TRBD1. The germline CDR1 and CDR2 sequences are SGHAT and FQNNGV. The length of the CDR3 is 17 residues. J lost 3 bases, V lost 3 bases, and 10 bases had no gene match. The DNA of the CDR3 is TGTGCCAGCAGCTTTTTGGGACAGGGTTGGGGAACAGATACGCAGTATTTT. Translated, it gives CASSFLGQGWGTDTQYF.

This sequence joins TRBV10-1 and TRBJ2-7, with D perhaps assigned TRBD1 or TRBD2 (5 bases each). V gave up 0 bases and J gave up 3 bases, with 9 bases separating them. The CDR3 consists of 14 residues. Germline loops: CDR1 WNHNN, CDR2 SYGVQD (reference sequence). The CDR3 nucleotides are TGCGCCAGCAGTGAGTCGGGGGACCTCTACGAGCAGTACTTC. Translating gives CASSESGDLYEQYF.

The chain carries TRBV9 and TRBJ2-5, with D unclear. In germline, CDR1 is SGDLS, CDR2 YYNGEE. Between the trimmed V and J ends, which lost 3 bases and 2 bases, there was a span of 2 bases. There are 11 residues in the CDR3. For the CDR3, the DNA is TGTGCCAGCAGCGCACAAGAGACCCAGTACTTC. The encoded protein is CASSAQETQYF.

This clone was seen a handful of times. The chain joins TRBV18 to TRBJ1-1, with a weak D call TRBD1 (6 bases). Trimming removed 3 bases at V and 7 bases at J, with 12 bases between. Germline assignment: CDR1 KGHSH and CDR2 LQKENI. CDR3 length: 13 amino acids. Here the CDR3 reads CASSPTQGLEAFF. As DNA, the CDR3 is TGTGCCAGCTCACCGACACAGGGTCTTGAAGCTTTCTTT.

This clone occurred once. V is TRBV15 and J is TRBJ1-3; D unresolved. From germline, CDR1 is LNHNV and CDR2 YYDKDF (reference sequence). The ends were cut back, 6 bases at V and 0 bases at J, with 9 bases in the middle. The CDR3 covers 14 residues. The chain's CDR3 is CATRSGRSGNTIYF. The CDR3 coding sequence is TGTGCCACCAGATCAGGCCGCTCTGGAAACACCATATATTTT. Complete variable domain (other parts from reference TRBV15 and TRBJ1-3): DAMVIQNPRYQVTQFGKPVTLSCSQTLNHNVMYWYQQKSSQAPKLLFHYYDKDFNNEADTPDNFQSRRPNTSFCFLDIRSPGLGDTAMYLCATRSGRSGNTIYFGEGSWLTVV.